Shown below are 15 T cell receptor beta chains from a single sample sequenced in a study of CD8+ T cells in alopecia areata (dated by TCRdb to between 2017 and 2018). Libraries were constructed by the immunoSEQ multiplex PCR assay. RNA was extracted from all samples and reverse transcribed into cDNA as template for TCR sequencing. Held by TCRdb, this immuneACCESS table contains in-frame sequences only and omits some clones. Under half of the omission traces to an unresolved V gene where checked; the cause of the rest is unknown. This sample gives 150,000 to 250,000 clones in total; roughly 64% of them show up just once. Clones ranked in the top ten supply about 5.1% of the sample. Reading the label with the study, this specimen's time point is: 24 weeks on oral tofacitinib. Sample treatment or condition, as interpreted from the label and publication: oral pan-JAK inhibitor, 5-10 mg twice daily. The sample in question was CD4+ T cells sorted from blood, obtained at week 24, from a patient treated with tofacitinib. Receptor source: a human donor with alopecia areata.

This chain uses TRBV7-2 with TRBJ1-6; possible D gene TRBD1, 6 bases. Trimming left V 10 bases short and J 9 bases short, with 16 bases between. Germline CDR1 SGHTA, CDR2 FQGNSA. This CDR3 comprises 13 residues. In DNA form, the CDR3 reads TGTGCCAACACTCAGGGGTTCGGTTCACCCCTCCACTTT. Protein product: CANTQGFGSPLHF.

This clone was detected a few times. This chain uses TRBV29-1 with TRBJ2-3; D call uncertain. V lost 7 bases, J lost 1 base, and 15 bases lay in between. Per the germline V gene, CDR1 is SQVTM and CDR2 is ANQGSEA. CDR3 length equals 14 residues. The CDR3 sequence is CSADSWQGTDTQYF. DNA of the CDR3: TGCAGCGCCGATTCGTGGCAGGGCACAGATACGCAGTATTTT.

The chain combines TRBV29-1 with TRBJ2-1; D is tentatively TRBD1 or TRBD2 (5 bases each). The germline V gene has CDR1 SQVTM and CDR2 ANQGSEA. CDR3 length equals 14 residues. The V gene lost 7 bases and the J gene lost 7 bases, with 20 bases spanning the gap. The CDR3 loop reads CSGGPGAGWNEQFF. CDR3 in DNA: TGCAGCGGCGGACCCGGGGCGGGTTGGAATGAGCAGTTCTTC.

The chain recombines TRBV7-6 with TRBJ2-5; 8 positions match TRBD2. The germline V gene has CDR1 SGHVS and CDR2 FNYEAQ. V trimming: 2 bases; J trimming: 3 bases; junction bases outside the gene matches: 2. The CDR3 is 14 residues long. The CDR3 nucleotides read TGTGCCAGCAGCTTACCGGGACTAGAAGAGACCCAGTACTTC. It codes for CASSLPGLEETQYF. Together with reference TRBV7-6 and TRBJ2-5, the CDR3 gives the full variable domain: GAGVSQSPRYKVTKRGQDVALRCDPISGHVSLYWYRQALGQGPEFLTYFNYEAQQDKSGLPNDRFSAERPEGSISTLTIQRTEQRDSAMYRCASSLPGLEETQYFGPGTRLLVL.

The rearrangement uses TRBV2 and TRBJ2-1; D is perhaps TRBD1 (5 bases). CDR1 is SNHLY and CDR2 is FYNNEI in the germline V gene. This CDR3 is built from 13 residues. V lost 6 bases and J lost 5, with 11 bases in between. This CDR3 is CASSQGLDNEQFF. CDR3 DNA: TGTGCCAGCAGCCAGGGTCTGGACAATGAGCAGTTCTTC.

This clone was recorded a few times. This rearrangement joins TRBV9 to TRBJ2-1; 8 nucleotides agree with TRBD2. Germline CDR1 is SGDLS and CDR2 is YYNGEE. J lost 5 bases, V lost 1 base, and 5 bases had no gene match. The CDR3 covers 15 residues. In nucleotides, the CDR3 is TGTGCCAGCAGCGTAACACTAGCGGACCACAATGAGCAGTTCTTC. This sequence encodes CASSVTLADHNEQFF.

The chain recombines TRBV1 with TRBJ1-5; no check of the table's D call, TRBD1, against the DNA was made. TRBV1 counts as a pseudogene. The CDR3 contains 15 residues. Here the CDR3 reads CTPGDSPLSNQPQHF. The CDR3 region has the DNA TGCACCCCAGGGGACAGTCCTCTTAGCAATCAGCCCCAGCATTTT.

A few counts support this clone. This rearrangement joins TRBV7-2 to TRBJ2-3; D could derive from TRBD1 or TRBD2 (5 bases each). The V end was cut by 4 bases, the J end by 5 bases, with 10 bases between. The CDR3 length is 13 residues. In germline, CDR1 is SGHTA, CDR2 FQGNSA. Here the CDR3 DNA reads TGTGCCAGCAGCTCCGGGGCAGTAGATACGCAGTATTTT. Translated, it gives CASSSGAVDTQYF.

The CDR3 reads CSVDGSRYGYTF. CDR3 bases: TGCAGCGTTGATGGGAGCCGATATGGCTACACCTTC. The gene calls are TRBV29-1 and TRBJ1-2, with D hard to call. The ends were cut back, 3 bases at V and 5 bases at J, with 10 bases in the middle. The germline CDR1 and CDR2 sequences are SQVTM and ANQGSEA. This CDR3 is 12 amino acids long.

V gene TRBV14 combines with J gene TRBJ1-1; D is ambiguous. Germline values: CDR1 SGHDN, CDR2 FVKESK. Between the trimmed V and J ends, which lost 3 bases and 9 bases, there was a span of 8 bases. The CDR3 loop spans 11 amino acids. The CDR3 loop is CASSQRRKAFF. CDR3 coding DNA: TGTGCCAGCAGCCAGAGGCGGAAAGCTTTCTTT. Drawing the rest from reference TRBV14 and TRBJ1-1, the complete variable domain is EAGVTQFPSHSVIEKGQTVTLRCDPISGHDNLYWYRRVMGKEIKFLLHFVKESKQDESGMPNNRFLAERTGGTYSTLKVQPAELEDSGVYFCASSQRRKAFFGQGTRLTVV.

The chain combines TRBV7-3 with TRBJ1-1; no definite D call. V was trimmed by 0 bases and J by 4 bases, leaving 9 bases between them. The CDR3 consists of 14 residues. Germline lookup yields CDR1 SGHTA and CDR2 FQGTGA. The CDR3 DNA reads TGTGCCAGCAGCTTAACCTCGAGATCCACTGAAGCTTTCTTT. Its protein product is CASSLTSRSTEAFF.

The chain employs TRBV7-9 and TRBJ1-1, with unresolved D. This CDR3 region has 15 residues. The V gene lost 2 bases and the J gene lost 8 bases, with 18 bases spanning the gap. Per the germline V gene, CDR1 is SEHNR and CDR2 is FQNEAQ (reference sequence). The CDR3: CASSLIRSTSLEAFF. The CDR3 nucleotides are TGTGCCAGCAGCTTAATCCGGAGCACCAGCCTCGAAGCTTTCTTT.

J is TRBJ2-7 and V is TRBV5-1, with 12 bases matching TRBD1. Germline CDR1 reads SGHRS; CDR2 reads YFSETQ. V lost 4 bases, J lost 7 bases, and 12 bases stayed unmatched. This CDR3 has 16 residues. Here the CDR3 reads CASSSLPGQGAKEQYF. The DNA for the CDR3 is TGCGCCAGCAGCAGTCTCCCGGGACAGGGGGCGAAGGAGCAGTACTTC.

This clone has a handful of counts. V is TRBV25-1 and J is TRBJ1-5, with D unclear. The CDR3 loop spans 14 amino acids. Germline assignment: CDR1 MGHDK and CDR2 SYGVNS. V lost 2 bases, J lost 7 bases, and 12 bases lay in between. CDR3 DNA sequence: TGTGCCAGCAGTGAAGCCGGCGGCGAGCAGCCCCAGCATTTT. Amino acids: CASSEAGGEQPQHF. The whole variable domain, remainder taken from reference TRBV25-1 and TRBJ1-5, is EADIYQTPRYLVIGTGKKITLECSQTMGHDKMYWYQQDPGMELHLIHYSYGVNSTEKGDLSSESTVSRIRTEHFPLTLESARPSHTSQYLCASSEAGGEQPQHFGDGTRLSIL.

The chain links TRBV4-1 to TRBJ2-5; D might be TRBD1 or TRBD2, each matching 6 bases. The CDR3 covers 15 residues. V gave up 6 bases and J gave up 3 bases, with 17 bases separating them. Germline V gene lookup returns CDR1 MGHRA and CDR2 YSYEKL. The CDR3 protein is CASRPTWRDKETQYF. The CDR3 coding sequence is TGCGCCAGCAGACCAACCTGGCGGGACAAAGAGACCCAGTACTTC.